These T cell receptor beta chains were read from a single sample in a study of T cell changes during pregnancy in multiple sclerosis. Using immunoSEQ multiplex PCR, the repertoire was profiled, and TCRdb retains in-frame clones only, with some absent. The sample consists of roughly 110,000 clones, less than 95% of them appearing once. The sample consisted of peripheral blood, taken after pregnancy. The receptors derive from a female donor with multiple sclerosis, enrolled in a pregnancy study. Both conserved end residues are trimmed from each CDR3. For some rows the clone size is stated as once, few or many, or as a class when expanded; others skip it.

cdr3_length v_call clone_size cdr3_aa
14 TRBV5-1 . ASSLSGITNFGEQF
11 TRBV14 . ASTRDGDYGYT
12 TRBV6-5 . ASSASGSNYGYT
12 TRBV6-6 . ASRGTGPGNTIY
12 TRBV28 . ASTPRNPLHEQF
9 TRBV2 . ASSNFYEQY
13 TRBV6-1 . ASTLVGGSYNEQF
13 TRBV30 . AWSVGGAGRSPLH
13 TRBV10-3 . AIRSRDRGEDTQY
11 TRBV28 . ASSPDSNYGYT
12 TRBV15 . ATSPQRSTDTQY
15 TRBV5-4 . ASSFGTGLFTGNTIY
13 TRBV4-1 many ASSLASTGGAEAF
12 TRBV2 . ASSAQIMNTEAF
13 TRBV27 . ASSPGGGVTYGYT
13 TRBV6-5 . ASSRASGTGAEAF
13 TRBV15 . ATSRRTHRGNEQF
12 TRBV15 . ATSRRDRGQPQH
15 TRBV18 once ASSPKRDGPSTDTQY
11 TRBV6-5 . AVSGRGRETQY
13 TRBV19 once ASSITWASEETQY
11 TRBV30 . AWRDKGSYGYT
11 TRBV14 . ASSQDLTSQQY
14 TRBV30 . AWSVGGTGDNSPLH
11 TRBV30 . AWSVGRVDTQY
11 TRBV29-1 . SVDSQGTYEQY
13 TRBV18 . ASSPLQGLRETQY
15 TRBV15 . ATSRGQDRFTTDTQY
16 TRBV30 . AWNRGTELPLAKNIQY
16 TRBV28 . ASSPWTSGRTPASTQY
12 TRBV6-1 . AIDLTGGPQTQY
16 TRBV9 few ASSVEGLAGGLADTQY
12 TRBV30 . AWSATYSGNTIY
12 TRBV7-3 . ASSLTPTSGEQF
10 TRBV5-1 . ASSLDRGRKF
12 TRBV29-1 . SVASGQGEETQY
13 TRBV7-9 . ASSLVEGLNTEAF
16 TRBV6-1 . ASSAESGRGSVNTEAF
11 TRBV5-1 . ASSTGPMAEQY
12 TRBV6-5 . ASTSAAGADEQY